The rows below give T cell receptor beta chains drawn from one sample of a study of T cells in Graves' hyperthyroidism and ophthalmopathy. TCRdb reprocessed the multiplex PCR reads via MiXCR and lists one record per CDR3 protein. The sample holds roughly 420,000 distinct CDR3 sequences, about an eighth seen once. What was sequenced was blood. The receptor set was obtained from a woman aged 18-29 years with Graves' hyperthyroidism. CDR3s include the opening cysteine and the closing phenylalanine or tryptophan. D genes are given only for firm matches. The size entry is marked missing in some rows and otherwise reads once, few, many or a size class.

V gene	clone size	D gene	J gene	CDR3 protein	CDR3 DNA
TRBV12-3/TRBV12-4	many	-	TRBJ2-7	CASSLVPAPLEQYF	TGTGCCAGCAGTTTGGTCCCCGCGCCTTTGGAGCAGTACTTC
TRBV15	-	-	TRBJ2-5	CATSRDLSSWGTQYF	TGTGCCACCAGCAGAGATTTGAGTAGCTGGGGGACCCAGTACTTC
TRBV12-3/TRBV12-4	few	-	TRBJ1-3	CASSPRDRNSGNTIYF	TGTGCCAGCAGTCCCCGGGACCGCAACTCTGGAAACACCATATATTTT
TRBV28	few	-	TRBJ1-3	CASSSPTMANGENTIYF	TGTGCCAGCAGTAGCCCGACGATGGCCAACGGGGAGAACACCATATATTTT
TRBV20-1	many	-	TRBJ2-5	CSASVLGGETQYF	TGCAGTGCTAGCGTGCTAGGGGGAGAGACCCAGTACTTC
TRBV20-1	many	-	TRBJ2-7	CSANSGNSYEQYF	TGCAGTGCTAATTCGGGGAACTCCTACGAGCAGTACTTC
TRBV7-9	few	TRBD1	TRBJ1-6	CASSSLQGYNSPLHF	TGTGCCAGCAGCTCCTTACAGGGGTATAATTCACCCCTCCACTTT
TRBV12-3/TRBV12-4	many	TRBD2	TRBJ2-7	CASRFSGGSYEQYF	TGTGCCAGCCGATTTTCTGGCGGGAGCTACGAGCAGTACTTC
TRBV10-3	many	TRBD2	TRBJ2-3	CAVGRTSGTDTQYF	TGTGCCGTGGGGCGGACTAGCGGGACAGATACGCAGTATTTT
TRBV10-2	few	TRBD2	TRBJ2-1	CASSVKPQSGIGDEQFF	TGCGCCAGCAGTGTCAAACCTCAGAGCGGGATTGGAGATGAGCAGTTCTTC
TRBV27	-	TRBD1	TRBJ1-2	CASSLTGELNGYTF	TGTGCCAGCAGTTTAACAGGGGAGCTGAATGGCTACACCTTC
TRBV7-2	many	TRBD2	TRBJ2-7	CASSLMAGGSYEQYF	TGTGCCAGCAGCTTAATGGCGGGAGGGTCCTACGAGCAGTACTTC
TRBV13	many	TRBD1	TRBJ2-7	CASSLGTGGGYEQYF	TGTGCCAGCAGCTTAGGGACAGGGGGCGGCTACGAGCAGTACTTC
TRBV5-1	-	-	TRBJ1-1	CARSLVINTEAFF	TGCGCCAGAAGCTTGGTTATAAACACTGAAGCTTTCTTT
TRBV7-9	many	TRBD1	TRBJ1-1	CASSLGIGTDTEAFF	TGTGCCAGCAGCTTAGGGATCGGGACAGACACTGAAGCTTTCTTT
TRBV19	few	TRBD1	TRBJ1-6	CASSDTTGGRSPLHF	TGTGCCAGTAGCGACACGACAGGGGGCCGCTCACCCCTCCACTTT
TRBV20-1	-	-	TRBJ1-1	CSARPLAGFSEAFF	TGCAGTGCTAGACCCCTCGCGGGGTTCTCTGAAGCTTTCTTT
TRBV7-9	few	-	TRBJ2-7	CASSLGVIYEQYF	TGTGCCAGCAGCTTAGGTGTAATCTACGAGCAGTACTTC
TRBV2	once	TRBD2	TRBJ2-1	CASSDTNEGLAGGSHNEQFF	TGTGCCAGCAGTGACACAAACGAGGGACTAGCGGGAGGGTCCCACAATGAGCAGTTCTTC
TRBV10-3	few	-	TRBJ2-2	CAISELRTANTGELFF	TGTGCCATCAGTGAGTTGAGGACAGCGAACACCGGGGAGCTGTTTTTT
TRBV7-2	many	-	TRBJ2-5	CASSLRGAQTQYF	TGTGCCAGCAGCTTAAGGGGGGCGCAGACCCAGTACTTC
TRBV20-1	many	TRBD2	TRBJ2-3	CSAISSGRSTDTQYF	TGCAGTGCTATATCCAGCGGGAGAAGTACAGATACGCAGTATTTT
TRBV5-1	-	TRBD1	TRBJ2-7	CASSLNPGGYEQYF	TGCGCAAGCAGCTTGAATCCAGGGGGCTACGAGCAGTACTTC
TRBV29-1	-	-	TRBJ2-1	CSVPTDSYNEQFF	TGCAGCGTCCCCACGGATTCCTACAATGAGCAGTTCTTC
TRBV11-2	many	TRBD2	TRBJ2-7	CASSRPRGRLAGEPYEQYF	TGTGCCAGCAGCCGACCTAGGGGTCGACTAGCGGGAGAACCCTACGAGCAGTACTTC